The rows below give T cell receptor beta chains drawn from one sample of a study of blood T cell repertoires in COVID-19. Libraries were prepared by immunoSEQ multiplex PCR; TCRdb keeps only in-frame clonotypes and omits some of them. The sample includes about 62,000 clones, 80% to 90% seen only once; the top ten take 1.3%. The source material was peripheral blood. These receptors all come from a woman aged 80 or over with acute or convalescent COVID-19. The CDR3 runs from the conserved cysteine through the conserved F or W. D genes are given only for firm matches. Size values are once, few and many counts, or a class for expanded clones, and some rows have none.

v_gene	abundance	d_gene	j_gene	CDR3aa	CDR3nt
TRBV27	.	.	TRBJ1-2	CASMVGGGPLYYGYTF	TGTGCCAGCATGGTCGGGGGGGGCCCTCTTTACTATGGCTACACCTTC
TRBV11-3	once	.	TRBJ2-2	CASASTTNTGELFF	TGTGCCAGCGCCTCCACAACGAACACCGGGGAGCTGTTTTTT
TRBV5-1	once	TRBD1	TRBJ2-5	CASNAGQVQETQYF	TGCGCCAGCAATGCCGGACAGGTCCAAGAGACCCAGTACTTC
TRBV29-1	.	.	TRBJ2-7	CSVVGLQGSSSYEQYF	TGCAGCGTGGTGGGATTGCAGGGATCTTCTTCGTACGAGCAGTACTTC
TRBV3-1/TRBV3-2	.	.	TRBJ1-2	CASSQDSEWLYGYTF	TGTGCCAGCAGCCAAGATTCGGAGTGGCTTTATGGCTACACCTTC
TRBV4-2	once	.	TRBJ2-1	CASSLPGLGYNEQFF	TGTGCCAGCAGCCTTCCGGGACTCGGCTACAATGAGCAGTTCTTC
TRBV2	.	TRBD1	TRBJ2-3	CASREIRQGTDTQYF	TGTGCCAGCAGGGAGATCAGACAGGGAACAGATACGCAGTATTTT
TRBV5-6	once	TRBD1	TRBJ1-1	CASRMALRGPTEAFF	TGTGCCAGCAGAATGGCCCTCAGGGGGCCCACTGAAGCTTTCTTT
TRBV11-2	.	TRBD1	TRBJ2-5	CASGVRQGAETQYF	TGTGCCTCAGGTGTGAGGCAGGGGGCCGAGACCCAGTACTTC
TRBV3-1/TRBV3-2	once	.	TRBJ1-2	CASSQGYRAGKKGYTF	TGTGCCAGCAGCCAAGGTTACAGGGCTGGTAAGAAAGGCTACACCTTC
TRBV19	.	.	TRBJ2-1	CASRGAGEQFF	TGTGCCAGTAGGGGGGCGGGTGAGCAGTTCTTC
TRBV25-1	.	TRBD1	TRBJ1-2	CASSDPQGKGYTF	TGTGCCAGCAGTGATCCACAGGGGAAGGGCTACACCTTC
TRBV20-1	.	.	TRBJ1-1	CSASKNRMNTEAFF	TGCAGTGCTAGTAAGAACAGGATGAACACTGAAGCTTTCTTT
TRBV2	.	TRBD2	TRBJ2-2	CASSGGLAGGGTGELFF	TGTGCCAGCAGTGGAGGACTAGCGGGAGGGGGGACCGGGGAGCTGTTTTTT
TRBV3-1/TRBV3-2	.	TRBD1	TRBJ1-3	CASSQDPGQGINTIYF	TGTGCCAGCAGCCAAGATCCGGGACAGGGGATAAACACCATATATTTT
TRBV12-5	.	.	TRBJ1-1	CASGLRGNTEAFF	TGTGCTAGTGGTTTGAGGGGAAACACTGAAGCTTTCTTT
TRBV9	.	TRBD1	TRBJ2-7	CASSVGPRGQGSDEQYF	TGTGCCAGCAGCGTAGGTCCTCGGGGACAGGGCAGCGACGAGCAGTACTTC
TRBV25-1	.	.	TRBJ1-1	CASSEAGPYTEAFF	TGTGCCAGCAGTGAAGCGGGGCCCTATACTGAAGCTTTCTTT
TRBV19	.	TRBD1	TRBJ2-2	CASSIRDRSTGELFF	TGTGCCAGTAGTATACGGGACAGATCCACCGGGGAGCTGTTTTTT
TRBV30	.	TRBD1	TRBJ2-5	CAWSVGTGREYQETQYF	TGTGCCTGGAGTGTCGGGACAGGGAGGGAATACCAAGAGACCCAGTACTTC
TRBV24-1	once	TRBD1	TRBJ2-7	CATRSHSGGQYF	TGTGCCACCAGAAGTCACTCAGGGGGGCAGTACTTC
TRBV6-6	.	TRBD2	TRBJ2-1	CASSRAQGTSGRNEQFF	TGTGCCAGCAGTCGGGCCCAAGGGACTAGCGGGAGGAATGAGCAGTTCTTC
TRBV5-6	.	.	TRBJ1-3	CASSYSGVGSGNTIYF	TGTGCCAGCAGCTACTCAGGGGTTGGGTCTGGAAACACCATATATTTT
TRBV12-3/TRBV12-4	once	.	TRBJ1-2	CASSFHSENGYTF	TGTGCCAGCAGTTTTCATTCAGAAAATGGCTACACCTTC
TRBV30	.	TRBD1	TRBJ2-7	CAWSGTGGEEQYF	TGTGCCTGGAGCGGGACAGGGGGCGAGGAGCAGTACTTC
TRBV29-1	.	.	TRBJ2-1	CSVGGDRTLEQFF	TGCAGCGTTGGGGGAGACCGGACCTTGGAGCAGTTCTTC
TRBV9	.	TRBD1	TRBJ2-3	CASSPRTGLKSDTQYF	TGTGCCAGCAGCCCTCGGACAGGGCTTAAGTCAGATACGCAGTATTTT
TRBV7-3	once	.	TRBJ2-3	CASSSPERPSTDTQYF	TGTGCCAGCAGCTCCCCTGAGCGGCCAAGCACAGATACGCAGTATTTT
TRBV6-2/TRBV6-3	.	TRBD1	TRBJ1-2	CASSYTGTGGLGYTF	TGTGCCAGCAGTTACACCGGGACAGGGGGCCTTGGCTACACCTTC
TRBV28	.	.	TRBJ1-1	CAIQGNTEAFF	TGTGCCATACAGGGGAACACTGAAGCTTTCTTT
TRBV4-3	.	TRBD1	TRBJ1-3	CASSQAGQVGDTIYF	TGCGCCAGCAGCCAAGCGGGACAGGTGGGGGACACCATATATTTT
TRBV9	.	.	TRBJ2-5	CASSVVGAGVSETQYF	TGTGCCAGCAGCGTAGTGGGGGCAGGGGTTAGTGAGACCCAGTACTTC
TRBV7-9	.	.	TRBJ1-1	CASSLGWGENTEAFF	TGTGCCAGCAGCTTAGGTTGGGGAGAGAACACTGAAGCTTTCTTT
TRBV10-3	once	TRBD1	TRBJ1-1	CAIRDRGRSNTEAFF	TGTGCCATCAGGGACAGGGGAAGATCGAACACTGAAGCTTTCTTT
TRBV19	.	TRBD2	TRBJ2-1	CASSIEGLAANEQFF	TGTGCCAGTAGTATAGAGGGACTAGCGGCGAATGAGCAGTTCTTC
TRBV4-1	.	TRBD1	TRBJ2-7	CASSQGQYPGNEQYF	TGCGCCAGCAGCCAGGGACAGTACCCGGGAAACGAGCAGTACTTC
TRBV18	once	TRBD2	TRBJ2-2	CASSPPGGTGELFF	TGTGCCAGCTCACCACCGGGAGGGACCGGGGAGCTGTTTTTT
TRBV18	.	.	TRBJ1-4	CASSPEVLADEKLFF	TGTGCCAGCTCACCAGAAGTTCTGGCGGATGAAAAACTGTTTTTT
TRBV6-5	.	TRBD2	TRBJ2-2	CASSSSGGTAGELFF	TGTGCCAGCAGTTCTAGCGGGGGTACCGCCGGGGAGCTGTTTTTT
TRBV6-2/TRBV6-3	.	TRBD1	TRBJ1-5	CASSYPGGDQPQHF	TGTGCCAGCAGTTACCCAGGGGGCGATCAGCCCCAGCATTTT
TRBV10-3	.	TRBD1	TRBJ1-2	CAISEFHRGANYGYTF	TGTGCCATCAGTGAGTTTCACAGGGGAGCTAACTATGGCTACACCTTC
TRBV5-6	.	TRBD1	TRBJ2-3	CASSFAPGQGSWDTQYF	TGTGCCAGCAGCTTTGCGCCGGGACAGGGGAGTTGGGATACGCAGTATTTT
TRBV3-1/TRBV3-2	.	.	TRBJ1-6	CASSEEAGADSPLHF	TGTGCCAGCAGCGAAGAGGCGGGGGCGGACTCACCCCTCCACTTT
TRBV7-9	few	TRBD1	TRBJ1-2	CASSFLGQPGGGYTF	TGTGCCAGCAGCTTTCTGGGACAGCCCGGTGGGGGCTACACCTTC
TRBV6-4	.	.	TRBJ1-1	CASSDSSGWSTEAFF	TGTGCCAGCAGTGACTCAAGCGGGTGGAGCACTGAAGCTTTCTTT
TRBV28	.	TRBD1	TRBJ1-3	CASSLGQDPGNTIYF	TGTGCCAGCAGTCTGGGACAGGACCCTGGAAACACCATATATTTT
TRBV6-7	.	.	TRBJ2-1	CANDTGMGIYNEQFF	TGTGCCAACGATACAGGGATGGGGATATACAATGAGCAGTTCTTC
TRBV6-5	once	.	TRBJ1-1	CASRRGSTINEAFF	TGTGCCAGCAGGCGCGGGTCCACGATTAATGAAGCTTTCTTT
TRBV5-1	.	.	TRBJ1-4	CASSSPGEEKLFF	TGCGCCAGCAGCTCCCCCGGGGAGGAAAAACTGTTTTTT
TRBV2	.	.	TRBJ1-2	CASSERTMAAYTF	TGTGCCAGCAGTGAGCGGACAATGGCCGCCTACACCTTC